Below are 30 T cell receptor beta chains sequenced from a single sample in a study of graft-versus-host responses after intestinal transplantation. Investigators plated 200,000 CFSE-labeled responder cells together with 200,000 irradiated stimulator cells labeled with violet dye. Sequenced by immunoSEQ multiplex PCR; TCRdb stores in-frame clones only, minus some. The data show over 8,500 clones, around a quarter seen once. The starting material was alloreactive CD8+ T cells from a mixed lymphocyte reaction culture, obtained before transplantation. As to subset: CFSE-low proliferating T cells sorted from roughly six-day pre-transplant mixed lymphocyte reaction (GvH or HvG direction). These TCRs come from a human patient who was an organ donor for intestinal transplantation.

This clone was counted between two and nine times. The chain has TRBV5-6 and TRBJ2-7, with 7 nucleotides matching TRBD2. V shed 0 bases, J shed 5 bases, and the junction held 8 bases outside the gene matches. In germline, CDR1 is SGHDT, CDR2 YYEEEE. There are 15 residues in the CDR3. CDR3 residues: CASSLVGGGLNEQYF. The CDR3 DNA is TGTGCCAGCAGCTTGGTGGGCGGGGGTCTCAACGAGCAGTACTTC. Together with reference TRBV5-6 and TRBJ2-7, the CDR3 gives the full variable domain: DAGVTQSPTHLIKTRGQQVTLRCSPKSGHDTVSWYQQALGQGPQFIFQYYEEEERQRGNFPDRFSGHQFPNYSSELNVNALLLGDSALYLCASSLVGGGLNEQYFGPGTRLTVT.

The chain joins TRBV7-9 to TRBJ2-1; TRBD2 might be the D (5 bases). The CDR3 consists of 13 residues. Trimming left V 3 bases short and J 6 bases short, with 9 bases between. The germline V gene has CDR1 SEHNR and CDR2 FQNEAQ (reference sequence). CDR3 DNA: TGTGCCAGCAGCTTGGAGGCCAGCAATGAGCAGTTCTTC. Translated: CASSLEASNEQFF.

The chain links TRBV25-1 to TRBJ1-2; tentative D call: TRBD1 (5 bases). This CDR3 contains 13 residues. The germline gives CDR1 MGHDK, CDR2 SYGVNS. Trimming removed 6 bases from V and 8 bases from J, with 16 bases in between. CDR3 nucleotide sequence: TGTGCCAGCAGCGACAGAATCAGAAGCGGCTACACCTTC. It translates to CASSDRIRSGYTF.

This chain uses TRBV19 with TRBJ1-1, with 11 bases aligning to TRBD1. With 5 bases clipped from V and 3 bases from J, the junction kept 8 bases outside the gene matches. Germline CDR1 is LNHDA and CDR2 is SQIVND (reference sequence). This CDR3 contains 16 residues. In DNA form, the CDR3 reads TGTGCCAGTAGTGTATTACCGGGACAGGGGGACACTGAAGCTTTCTTT. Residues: CASSVLPGQGDTEAFF. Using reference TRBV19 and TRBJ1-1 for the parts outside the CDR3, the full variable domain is DGGITQSPKYLFRKEGQNVTLSCEQNLNHDAMYWYRQDPGQGLRLIYYSQIVNDFQKGDIAEGYSVSREKKESFPLTVTSAQKNPTAFYLCASSVLPGQGDTEAFFGQGTRLTVV.

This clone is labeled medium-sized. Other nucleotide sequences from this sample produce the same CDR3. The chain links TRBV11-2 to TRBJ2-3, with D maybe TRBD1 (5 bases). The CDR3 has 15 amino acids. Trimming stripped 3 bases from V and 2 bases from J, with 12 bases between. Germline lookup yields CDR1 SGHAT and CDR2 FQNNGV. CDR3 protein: CASSFSGRDTDTQYF. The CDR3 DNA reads TGTGCCAGCAGCTTTAGTGGCAGGGACACAGATACGCAGTATTTT.

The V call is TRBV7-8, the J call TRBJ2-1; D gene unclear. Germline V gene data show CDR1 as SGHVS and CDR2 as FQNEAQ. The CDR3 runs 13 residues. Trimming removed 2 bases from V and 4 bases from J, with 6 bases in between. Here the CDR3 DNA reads TGTGCCAGCAGCTTAAGTCTTTACAATGAGCAGTTCTTC. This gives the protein CASSLSLYNEQFF.

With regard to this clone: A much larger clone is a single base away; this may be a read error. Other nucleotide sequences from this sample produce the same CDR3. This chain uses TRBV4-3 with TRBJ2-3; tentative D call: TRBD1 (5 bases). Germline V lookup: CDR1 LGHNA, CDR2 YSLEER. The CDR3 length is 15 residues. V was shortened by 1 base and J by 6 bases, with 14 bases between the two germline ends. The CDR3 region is CASSQVTLGADTQYF. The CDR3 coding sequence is TGCGCCAGCAGCCAAGTTACTCTAGGGGCGGATACGCAGTATTTT.

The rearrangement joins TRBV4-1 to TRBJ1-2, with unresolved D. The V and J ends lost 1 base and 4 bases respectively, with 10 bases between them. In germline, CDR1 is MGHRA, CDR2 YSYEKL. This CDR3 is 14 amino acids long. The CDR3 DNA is TGCGCCAGCAGCCAAGTTGGGCAGAGCTATGGCTACACCTTC. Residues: CASSQVGQSYGYTF.

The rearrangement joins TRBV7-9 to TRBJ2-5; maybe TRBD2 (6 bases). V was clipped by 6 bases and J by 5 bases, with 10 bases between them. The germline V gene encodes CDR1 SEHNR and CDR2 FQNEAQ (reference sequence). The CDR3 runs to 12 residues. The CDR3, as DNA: TGTGCCAGCAGTTGGGACTCTGAGACCCAGTACTTC. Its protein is CASSWDSETQYF.

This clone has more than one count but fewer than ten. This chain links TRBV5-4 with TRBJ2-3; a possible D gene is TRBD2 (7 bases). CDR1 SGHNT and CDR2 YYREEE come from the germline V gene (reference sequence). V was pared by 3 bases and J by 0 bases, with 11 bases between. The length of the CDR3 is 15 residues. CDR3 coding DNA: TGTGCCAGCAGCTGGGGGGGCGATAGCACAGATACGCAGTATTTT. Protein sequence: CASSWGGDSTDTQYF.

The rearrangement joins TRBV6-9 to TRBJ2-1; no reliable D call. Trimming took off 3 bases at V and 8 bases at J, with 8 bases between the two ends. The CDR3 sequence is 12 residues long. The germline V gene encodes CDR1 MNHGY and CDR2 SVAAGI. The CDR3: CASSYSVDEQFF. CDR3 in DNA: TGTGCCAGCAGTTACTCCGTCGATGAGCAGTTCTTC.

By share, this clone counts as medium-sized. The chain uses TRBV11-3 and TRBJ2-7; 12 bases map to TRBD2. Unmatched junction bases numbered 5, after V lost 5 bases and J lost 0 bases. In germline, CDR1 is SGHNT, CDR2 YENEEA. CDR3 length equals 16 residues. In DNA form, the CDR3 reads TGTGCCAGCAGCCCCCGGACTAGCGGGGTCTCCTACGAGCAGTACTTC. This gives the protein CASSPRTSGVSYEQYF. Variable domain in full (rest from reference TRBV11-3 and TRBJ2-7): EAGVVQSPRYKIIEKKQPVAFWCNPISGHNTLYWYLQNLGQGPELLIRYENEEAVDDSQLPKDRFSAERLKGVDSTLKIQPAELGDSAVYLCASSPRTSGVSYEQYFGPGTRLTVT.

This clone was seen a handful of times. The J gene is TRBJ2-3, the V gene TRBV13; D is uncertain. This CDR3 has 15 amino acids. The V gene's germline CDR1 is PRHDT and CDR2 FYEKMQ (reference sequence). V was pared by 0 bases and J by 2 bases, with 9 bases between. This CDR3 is CASSLGGGSTDTQYF. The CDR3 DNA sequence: TGTGCCAGCAGCTTAGGGGGCGGTTCCACAGATACGCAGTATTTT.

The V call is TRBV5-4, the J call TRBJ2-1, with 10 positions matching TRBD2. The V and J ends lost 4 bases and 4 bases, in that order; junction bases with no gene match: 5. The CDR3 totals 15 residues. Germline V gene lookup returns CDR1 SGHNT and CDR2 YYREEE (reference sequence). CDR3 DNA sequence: TGTGCCAGCAGCCAAGAAGCGGGGGGGTACAATGAGCAGTTCTTC. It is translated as CASSQEAGGYNEQFF.

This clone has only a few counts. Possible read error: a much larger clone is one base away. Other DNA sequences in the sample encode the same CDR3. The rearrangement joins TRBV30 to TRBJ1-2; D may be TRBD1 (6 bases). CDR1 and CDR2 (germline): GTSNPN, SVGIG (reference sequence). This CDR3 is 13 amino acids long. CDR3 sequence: CAGSVGGARGYTF. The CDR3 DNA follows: TGTGCCGGGAGTGTTGGGGGGGCGCGGGGCTACACCTTC.

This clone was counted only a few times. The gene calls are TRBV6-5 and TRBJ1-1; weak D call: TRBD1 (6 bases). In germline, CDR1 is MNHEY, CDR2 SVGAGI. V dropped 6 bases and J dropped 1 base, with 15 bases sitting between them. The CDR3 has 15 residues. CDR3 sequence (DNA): TGTGCCAGCAGCATAGGGGGGGGTCCGAACACTGAAGCTTTCTTT. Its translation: CASSIGGGPNTEAFF.

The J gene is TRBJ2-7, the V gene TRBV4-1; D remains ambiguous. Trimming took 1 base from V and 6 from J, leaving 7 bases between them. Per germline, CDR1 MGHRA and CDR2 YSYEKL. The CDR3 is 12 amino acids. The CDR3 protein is CASSQGASEQYF. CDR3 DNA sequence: TGCGCCAGCAGCCAAGGGGCCTCCGAGCAGTACTTC.

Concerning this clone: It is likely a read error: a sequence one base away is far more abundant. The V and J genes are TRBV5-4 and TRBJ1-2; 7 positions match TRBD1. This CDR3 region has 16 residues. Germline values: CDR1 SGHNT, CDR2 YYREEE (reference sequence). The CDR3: CACSRDQGGPVYGYTF. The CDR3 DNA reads TGTGCCTGCAGCAGAGATCAGGGGGGCCCAGTCTATGGCTACACCTTC.

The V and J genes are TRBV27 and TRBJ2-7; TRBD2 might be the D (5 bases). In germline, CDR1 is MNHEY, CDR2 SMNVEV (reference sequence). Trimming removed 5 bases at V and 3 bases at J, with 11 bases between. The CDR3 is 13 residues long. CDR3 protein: CASSRTPNYEQYF. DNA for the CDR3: TGTGCCAGCAGTCGGACTCCTAACTACGAGCAGTACTTC.

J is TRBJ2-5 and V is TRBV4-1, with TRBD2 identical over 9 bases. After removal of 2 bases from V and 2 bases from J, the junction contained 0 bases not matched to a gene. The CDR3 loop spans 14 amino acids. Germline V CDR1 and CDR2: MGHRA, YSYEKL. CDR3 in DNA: TGCGCCAGCAGCCAACTAGCGGGGCAAGAGACCCAGTACTTC. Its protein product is CASSQLAGQETQYF.

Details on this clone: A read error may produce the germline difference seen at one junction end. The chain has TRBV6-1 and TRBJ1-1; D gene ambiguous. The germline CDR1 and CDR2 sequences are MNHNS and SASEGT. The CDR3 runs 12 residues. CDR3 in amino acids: CASSLRHAEALF. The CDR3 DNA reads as TGTGCCAGCAGCCTCAGACACGCTGAAGCTCTCTTT.

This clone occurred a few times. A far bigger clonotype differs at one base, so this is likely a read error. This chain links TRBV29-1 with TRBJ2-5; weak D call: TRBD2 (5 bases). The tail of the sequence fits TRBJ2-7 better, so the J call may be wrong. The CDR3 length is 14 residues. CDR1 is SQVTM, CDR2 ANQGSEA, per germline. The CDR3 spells CSVEDRSGAYEQYF. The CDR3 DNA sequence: TGCAGCGTTGAAGATCGGTCCGGGGCCTACGAGCAGTACTTC.

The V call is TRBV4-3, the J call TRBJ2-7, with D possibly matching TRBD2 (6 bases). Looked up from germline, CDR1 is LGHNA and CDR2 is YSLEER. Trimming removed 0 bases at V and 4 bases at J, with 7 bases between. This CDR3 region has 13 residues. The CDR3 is CASSQDLAYEQYF. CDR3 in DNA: TGCGCCAGCAGCCAAGATCTAGCGTACGAGCAGTACTTC.

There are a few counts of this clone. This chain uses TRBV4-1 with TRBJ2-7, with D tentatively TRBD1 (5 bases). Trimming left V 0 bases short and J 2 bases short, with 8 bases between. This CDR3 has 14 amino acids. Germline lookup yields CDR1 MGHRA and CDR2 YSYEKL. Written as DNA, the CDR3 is TGCGCCAGCAGCCAAGAACCAGGGACCTACGAGCAGTACTTC. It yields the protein CASSQEPGTYEQYF.

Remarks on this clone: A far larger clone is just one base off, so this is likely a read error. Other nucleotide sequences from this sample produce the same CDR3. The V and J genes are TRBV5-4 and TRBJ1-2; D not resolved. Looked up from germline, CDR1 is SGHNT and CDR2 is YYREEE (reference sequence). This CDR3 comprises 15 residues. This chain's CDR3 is CASSLAPSFGYGYTF. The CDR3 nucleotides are TGCGCCAGCAGCTTGGCCCCCTCATTTGGCTATGGCTACACCTTC. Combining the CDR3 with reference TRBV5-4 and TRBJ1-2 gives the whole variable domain ETGVTQSPTHLIKTRGQQVTLRCSSQSGHNTVSWYQQALGQGPQFIFQYYREEENGRGNFPPRFSGLQFPNYSSELNVNALELDDSALYLCASSLAPSFGYGYTFGSGTRLTVV.

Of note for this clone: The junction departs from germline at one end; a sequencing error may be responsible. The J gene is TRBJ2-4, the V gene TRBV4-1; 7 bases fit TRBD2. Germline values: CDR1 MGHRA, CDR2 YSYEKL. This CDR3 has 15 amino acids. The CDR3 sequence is CASSPSRETSPTPHF. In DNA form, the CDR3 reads TGCGCCAGCAGCCCGTCTCGAGAGACTAGCCCAACCCCCCACTTC.

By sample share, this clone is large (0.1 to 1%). As DNA, the CDR3 is TGTGCCAGCAGCTTCTTTTCTGACTATGGCTACACCTTC. As protein: CASSFFSDYGYTF. J is TRBJ1-2 and V is TRBV5-6; D call uncertain. Per the germline V gene, CDR1 is SGHDT and CDR2 is YYEEEE. The CDR3 loop spans 13 amino acids. V shed 2 bases and J shed 3 bases, with 8 bases lying between them.

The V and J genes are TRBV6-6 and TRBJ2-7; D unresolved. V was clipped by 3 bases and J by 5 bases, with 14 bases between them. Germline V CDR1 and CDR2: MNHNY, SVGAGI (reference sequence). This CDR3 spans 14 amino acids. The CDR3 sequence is CASSYVELRDEQYF. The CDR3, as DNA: TGTGCCAGCAGTTATGTGGAGTTAAGGGACGAGCAGTACTTC.

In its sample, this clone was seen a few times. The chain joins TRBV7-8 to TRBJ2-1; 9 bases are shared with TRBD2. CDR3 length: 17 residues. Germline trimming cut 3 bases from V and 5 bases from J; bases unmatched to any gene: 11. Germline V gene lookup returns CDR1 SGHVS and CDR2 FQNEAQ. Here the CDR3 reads CASSFAGGPDVDNEQFF. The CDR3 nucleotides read TGTGCCAGCAGCTTTGCGGGAGGGCCGGATGTAGACAATGAGCAGTTCTTC.

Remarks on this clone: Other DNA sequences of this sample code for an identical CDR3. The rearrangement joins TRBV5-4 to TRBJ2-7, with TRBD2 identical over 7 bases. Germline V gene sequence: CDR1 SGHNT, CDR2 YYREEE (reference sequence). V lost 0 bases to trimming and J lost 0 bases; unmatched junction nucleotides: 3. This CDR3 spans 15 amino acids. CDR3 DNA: TGTGCCAGCAGCTTGGCAGCGGGGAACTCCTACGAGCAGTACTTC. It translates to CASSLAAGNSYEQYF.